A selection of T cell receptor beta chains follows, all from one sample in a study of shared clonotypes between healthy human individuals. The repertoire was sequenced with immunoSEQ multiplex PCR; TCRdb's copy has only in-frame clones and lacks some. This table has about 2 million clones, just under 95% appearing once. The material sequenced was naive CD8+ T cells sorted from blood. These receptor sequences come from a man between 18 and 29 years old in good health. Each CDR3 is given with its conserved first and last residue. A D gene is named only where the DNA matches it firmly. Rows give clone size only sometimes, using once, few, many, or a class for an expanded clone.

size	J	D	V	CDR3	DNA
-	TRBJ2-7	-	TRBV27	CASSHGFSYEQYF	TGTGCCAGCAGTCACGGGTTTTCCTACGAGCAGTACTTC
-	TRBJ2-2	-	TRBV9	CASSPGGASLELFF	TGTGCCAGCAGCCCCGGGGGAGCCTCTTTGGAGCTGTTTTTT
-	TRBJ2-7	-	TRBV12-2	CASRSLSALGQGHHEQYF	TGTGCAAGTCGCTCCCTTAGTGCCCTGGGACAGGGGCACCACGAGCAGTACTTC
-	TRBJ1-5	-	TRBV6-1	CASSARRPGRTSNQPQHF	TGTGCCAGCAGTGCGAGAAGGCCCGGACGGACTAGCAATCAGCCCCAGCATTTT
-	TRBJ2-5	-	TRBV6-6	CASSYSSLETQYF	TGTGCCAGCAGTTACTCCAGTTTAGAGACCCAGTACTTC
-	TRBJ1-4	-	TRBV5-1	CASSLKVGEKLFF	TGCGCCAGCAGCTTAAAGGTCGGAGAAAAACTGTTTTTT
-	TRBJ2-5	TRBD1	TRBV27	CASSASGGDYQETQYF	TGTGCCAGCAGTGCGTCAGGGGGCGACTACCAAGAGACCCAGTACTTC
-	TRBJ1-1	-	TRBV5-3	CARSFQRDTSTMNTEAFF	TGTGCCAGAAGTTTTCAACGGGACACCAGTACTATGAACACTGAAGCTTTCTTT
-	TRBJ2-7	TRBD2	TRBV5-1	CASSLFPSGGTYEQYF	TGCGCCAGCAGCTTGTTCCCTAGCGGGGGGACCTACGAGCAGTACTTC
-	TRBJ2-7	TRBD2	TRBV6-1	CASSERGPYEQYF	TGTGCCAGCAGCGAGCGGGGTCCTTACGAGCAGTACTTC
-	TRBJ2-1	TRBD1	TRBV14	CASSIRTGINEQFF	TGTGCCAGCAGCATCCGGACAGGGATCAATGAGCAGTTCTTC
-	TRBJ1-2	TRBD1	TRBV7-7	CASSPPTGDYGYTF	TGTGCTAGCAGCCCCCCCACAGGGGACTATGGCTACACCTTC
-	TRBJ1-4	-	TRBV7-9	CASSLHDSLFF	TGTGCCAGCAGCCTTCACGACAGTCTGTTTTTT
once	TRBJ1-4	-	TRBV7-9	CASSSGGNEKLFF	TGTGCCAGCAGCTCCGGCGGGAATGAAAAACTGTTTTTT
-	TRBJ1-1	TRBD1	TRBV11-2	CASSLRGLGYTEAFF	TGTGCCAGCAGCTTAAGGGGGCTAGGGTACACTGAAGCTTTCTTT
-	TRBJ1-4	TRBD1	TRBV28	CASSFVGQGAFREKLFF	TGTGCCAGCAGTTTTGTGGGACAGGGGGCCTTTCGTGAAAAACTGTTTTTT
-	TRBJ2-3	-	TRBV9	CASSVGADTQYF	TGTGCCAGCAGCGTGGGTGCAGATACGCAGTATTTT
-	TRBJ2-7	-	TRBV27	CASSSRGGEQYF	TGTGCCAGCAGTTCCCGTGGGGGCGAGCAGTACTTC
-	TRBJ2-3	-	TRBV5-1	CASSSIGRDTQYF	TGCGCCAGCAGCTCGATAGGGAGAGATACGCAGTATTTT
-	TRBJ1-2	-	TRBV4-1	CASSQPSASNYGYTF	TGCGCCAGCAGCCAACCAAGTGCGTCTAACTATGGCTACACCTTC